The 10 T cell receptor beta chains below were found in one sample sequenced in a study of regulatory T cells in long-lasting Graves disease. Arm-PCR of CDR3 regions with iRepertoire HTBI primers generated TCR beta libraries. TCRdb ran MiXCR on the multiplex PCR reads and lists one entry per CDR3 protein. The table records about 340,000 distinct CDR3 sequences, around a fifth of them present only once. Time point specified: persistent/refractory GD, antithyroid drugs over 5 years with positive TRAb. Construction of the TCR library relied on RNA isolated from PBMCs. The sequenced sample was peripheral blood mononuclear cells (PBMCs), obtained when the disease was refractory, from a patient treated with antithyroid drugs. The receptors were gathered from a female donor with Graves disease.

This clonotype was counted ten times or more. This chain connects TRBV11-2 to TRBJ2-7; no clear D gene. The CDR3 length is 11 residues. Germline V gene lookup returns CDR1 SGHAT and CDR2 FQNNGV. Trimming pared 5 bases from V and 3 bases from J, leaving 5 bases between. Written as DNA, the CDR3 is TGTGCCAGCAGCCACCACTACGAGCAGTACTTC. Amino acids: CASSHHYEQYF.

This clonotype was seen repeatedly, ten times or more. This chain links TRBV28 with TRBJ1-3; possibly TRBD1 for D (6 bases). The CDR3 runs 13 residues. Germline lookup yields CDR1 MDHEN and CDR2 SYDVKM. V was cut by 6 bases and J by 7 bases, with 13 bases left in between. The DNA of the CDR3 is TGTGCCAGCAGGTTACCAGGGGCGAACACCATATATTTT. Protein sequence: CASRLPGANTIYF.

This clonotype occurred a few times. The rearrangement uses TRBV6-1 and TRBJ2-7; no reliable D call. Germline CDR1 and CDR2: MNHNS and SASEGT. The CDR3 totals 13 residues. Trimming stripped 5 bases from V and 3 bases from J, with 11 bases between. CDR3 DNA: TGTGCCAGCAGTAGGCCGGGCGGCTACGAGCAGTACTTC. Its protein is CASSRPGGYEQYF.

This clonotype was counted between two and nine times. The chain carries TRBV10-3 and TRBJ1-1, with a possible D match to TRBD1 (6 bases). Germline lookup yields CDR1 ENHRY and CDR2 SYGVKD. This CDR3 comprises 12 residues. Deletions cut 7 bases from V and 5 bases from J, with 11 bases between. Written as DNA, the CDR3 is TGTGCCATCAAGCAGGGGAGGACTGAAGCTTTCTTT. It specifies CAIKQGRTEAFF.

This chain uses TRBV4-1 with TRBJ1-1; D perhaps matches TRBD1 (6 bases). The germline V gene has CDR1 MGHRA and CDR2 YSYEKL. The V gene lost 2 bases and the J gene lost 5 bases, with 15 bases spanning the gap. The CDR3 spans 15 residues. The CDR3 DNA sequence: TGCGCCAGCAGCCAACCAACCACAGGGTTAACTGAAGCTTTCTTT. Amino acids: CASSQPTTGLTEAFF.

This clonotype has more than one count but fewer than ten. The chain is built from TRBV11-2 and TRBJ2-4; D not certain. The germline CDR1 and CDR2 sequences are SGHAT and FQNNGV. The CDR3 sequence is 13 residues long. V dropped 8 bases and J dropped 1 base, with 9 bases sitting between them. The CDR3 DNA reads TGTGCCAGCTCTCCGTTCGCCAAAAACATTCAGTACTTC. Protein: CASSPFAKNIQYF.

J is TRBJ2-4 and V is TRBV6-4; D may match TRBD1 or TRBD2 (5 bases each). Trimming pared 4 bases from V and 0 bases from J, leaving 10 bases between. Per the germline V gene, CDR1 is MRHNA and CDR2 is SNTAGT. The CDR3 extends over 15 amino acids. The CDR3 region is CASSARDVAKNIQYF. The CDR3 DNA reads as TGTGCCAGCAGTGCAAGGGACGTAGCCAAAAACATTCAGTACTTC.

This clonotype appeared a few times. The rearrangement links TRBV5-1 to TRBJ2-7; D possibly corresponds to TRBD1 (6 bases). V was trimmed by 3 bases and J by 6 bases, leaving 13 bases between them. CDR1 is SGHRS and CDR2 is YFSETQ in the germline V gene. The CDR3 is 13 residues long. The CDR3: CASSWTEVGEQYF. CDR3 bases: TGCGCCAGCAGCTGGACAGAGGTGGGCGAGCAGTACTTC.

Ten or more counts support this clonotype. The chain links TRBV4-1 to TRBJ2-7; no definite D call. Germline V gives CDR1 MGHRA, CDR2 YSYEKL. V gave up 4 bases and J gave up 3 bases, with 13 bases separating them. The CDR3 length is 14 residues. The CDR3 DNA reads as TGCGCCAGCAGCCCAAATACCGAACGCTACGAGCAGTACTTC. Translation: CASSPNTERYEQYF.

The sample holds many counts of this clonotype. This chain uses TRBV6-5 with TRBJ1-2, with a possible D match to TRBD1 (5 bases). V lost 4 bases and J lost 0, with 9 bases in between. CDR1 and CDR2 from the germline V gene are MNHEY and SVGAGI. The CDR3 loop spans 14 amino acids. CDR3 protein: CASSLMTANYGYTF. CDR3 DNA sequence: TGTGCCAGCAGTTTAATGACAGCTAACTATGGCTACACCTTC.